Given below is one T cell receptor (beta chain) in context. The antigen remains undetermined. These data originate in a study of early T cells in non-severe SARS-CoV-2 infection. Study summary: Sequencing was performed on bulk RNA from unsorted whole blood, leaving chains unpaired.

Study findings and constraints: In VDJdb matching, anti-spike CD8 responses were favored while private and CD4 specificities went missing.

Each single cDNA molecule received a unique molecular identifier. TCRdb re-derived calls from the 5' RACE reads in MiXCR, one entry per CDR3 protein. The data contain 80,000 or so distinct CDR3 sequences, 11% to 15% of them singletons. The germline gives CDR1 SGHNT, CDR2 YENEEA. This CDR3 contains 14 residues. The germline V and J ends were trimmed by 0 bases and 4 bases, with 6 bases remaining between them. The specimen sequenced was whole blood. This receptor was identified in an adult who was a healthcare worker with PCR-confirmed SARS-CoV-2 infection or an uninfected control (not recorded which). This chain links TRBV11-3 with TRBJ2-2; D ambiguous. CDR3 in amino acids: CASSLDGFTGELFF. In DNA form, the CDR3 reads TGTGCCAGCAGCTTAGACGGGTTCACCGGGGAGCTGTTTTTT.